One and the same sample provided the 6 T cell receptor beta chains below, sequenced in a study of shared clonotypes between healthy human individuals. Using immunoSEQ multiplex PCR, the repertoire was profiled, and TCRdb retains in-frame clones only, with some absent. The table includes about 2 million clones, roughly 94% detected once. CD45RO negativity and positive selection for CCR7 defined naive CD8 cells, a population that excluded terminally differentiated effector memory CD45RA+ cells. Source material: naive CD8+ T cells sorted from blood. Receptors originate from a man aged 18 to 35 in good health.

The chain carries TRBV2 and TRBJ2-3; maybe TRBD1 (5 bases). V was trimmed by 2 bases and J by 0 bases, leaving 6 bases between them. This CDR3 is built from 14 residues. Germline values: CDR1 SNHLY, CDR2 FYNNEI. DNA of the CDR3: TGTGCCAGCAGTGAACCAGGGAGCACAGATACGCAGTATTTT. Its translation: CASSEPGSTDTQYF.

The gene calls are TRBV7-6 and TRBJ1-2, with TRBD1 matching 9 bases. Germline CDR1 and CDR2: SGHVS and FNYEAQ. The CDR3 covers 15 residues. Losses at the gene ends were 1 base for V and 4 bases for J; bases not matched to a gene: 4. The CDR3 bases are TGTGCCAGCAGCTTAGAGGACAGGGGCCCCTATGGCTACACCTTC. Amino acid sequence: CASSLEDRGPYGYTF. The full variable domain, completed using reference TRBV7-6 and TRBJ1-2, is GAGVSQSPRYKVTKRGQDVALRCDPISGHVSLYWYRQALGQGPEFLTYFNYEAQQDKSGLPNDRFSAERPEGSISTLTIQRTEQRDSAMYRCASSLEDRGPYGYTFGSGTRLTVV.

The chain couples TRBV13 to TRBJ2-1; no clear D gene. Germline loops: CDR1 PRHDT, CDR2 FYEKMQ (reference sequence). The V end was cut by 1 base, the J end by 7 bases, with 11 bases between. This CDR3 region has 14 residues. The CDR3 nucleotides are TGTGCCAGCAGCTTAGAACCGGCTGGGAATGAGCAGTTCTTC. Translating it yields CASSLEPAGNEQFF.

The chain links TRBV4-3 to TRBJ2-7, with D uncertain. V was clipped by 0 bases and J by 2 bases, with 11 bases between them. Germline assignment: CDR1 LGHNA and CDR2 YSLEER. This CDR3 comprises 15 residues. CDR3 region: CASSQDLFGAYEQYF. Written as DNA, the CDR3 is TGCGCCAGCAGCCAAGATCTGTTTGGGGCCTACGAGCAGTACTTC.

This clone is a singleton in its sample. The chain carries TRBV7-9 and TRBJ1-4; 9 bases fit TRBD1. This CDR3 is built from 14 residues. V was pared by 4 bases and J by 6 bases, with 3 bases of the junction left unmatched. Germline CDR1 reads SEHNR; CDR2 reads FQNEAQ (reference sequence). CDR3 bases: TGTGCCAGCAGCTCCGGGACAGGGCATGAAAAACTGTTTTTT. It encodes CASSSGTGHEKLFF.

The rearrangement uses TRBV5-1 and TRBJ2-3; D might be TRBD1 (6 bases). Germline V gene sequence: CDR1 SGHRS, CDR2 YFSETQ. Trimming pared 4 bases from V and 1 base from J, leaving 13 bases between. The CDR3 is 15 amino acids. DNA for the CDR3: TGCGCCAGCAGCCCTGGACAGTCAGGCACAGATACGCAGTATTTT. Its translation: CASSPGQSGTDTQYF.